The 19 T cell receptor beta chains given below trace back to one sample, sequenced in a study of blood T cell repertoires in COVID-19. Assay: immunoSEQ multiplex PCR; the TCRdb copy retains only in-frame clones and omits some. The sample holds around 150,000 clones, approximately 80% seen once. The sample was peripheral blood. The origin of the receptors is a woman between 40 and 50 years old with COVID-19, enrolled during active disease.

This clone was seen a handful of times. This chain links TRBV29-1 with TRBJ2-1, with TRBD2 matching over 9 bases. Germline values: CDR1 SQVTM, CDR2 ANQGSEA. CDR3 length: 14 residues. The V segment lost 2 bases and the J segment 9 bases; nucleotides outside the gene matches: 8. DNA for the CDR3: TGCAGCGTTGAAATCGCGGGAGGGCTAAGTGAGCAGTTCTTC. As protein: CSVEIAGGLSEQFF.

The chain combines TRBV10-3 with TRBJ2-1; D perhaps matches TRBD1 (6 bases). This CDR3 has 13 amino acids. Germline V gene data show CDR1 as ENHRY and CDR2 as SYGVKD. With 6 bases removed from V and 6 bases from J, the gap between germline ends came to 12 bases. The CDR3 DNA reads as TGTGCCATCAGCCAACAGGGCCCCAATGAGCAGTTCTTC. Its protein is CAISQQGPNEQFF.

The rearrangement joins TRBV2 to TRBJ2-1; 7 bases agree with TRBD1. CDR1 and CDR2 from the germline V gene are SNHLY and FYNNEI. With V trimmed by 5 bases and J by 5 bases, 12 bases remained unmatched. This CDR3 comprises 16 residues. CDR3 DNA: TGTGCCAGCAGTTCACCGGGACAGTCAGTGGACAATGAGCAGTTCTTC. It encodes CASSSPGQSVDNEQFF.

The chain links TRBV6-6 to TRBJ1-6, with unresolved D. Trimming cost V 0 bases and J 7 bases, with 7 bases left between them. CDR3 size: 14 residues. In germline, CDR1 is MNHNY, CDR2 SVGAGI (reference sequence). CDR3: CASSYSLGNSPLHF. CDR3 DNA: TGTGCCAGCAGTTACTCCCTCGGGAATTCACCCCTCCACTTT.

The CDR3 DNA sequence: TGTGCCAGCAGGAGCGGGCTACTCTACGAGCAGTACTTC. It yields the protein CASRSGLLYEQYF. This chain uses TRBV2 with TRBJ2-7; tentative D call: TRBD2 (6 bases). Trimming left V 6 bases short and J 3 bases short, with 12 bases between. From germline, CDR1 is SNHLY and CDR2 FYNNEI. CDR3 length: 13 amino acids.

In DNA, the CDR3 is TGTGCCAGCAGTTACTCCCGGGCGGGCCAGCCCCAGCATTTT. Translating it yields CASSYSRAGQPQHF. The chain has TRBV6-5 and TRBJ1-5, with D unresolved. CDR3 length equals 14 residues. CDR1 MNHEY and CDR2 SVGAGI come from the germline V gene. Trimming shortened V by 0 bases and J by 7 bases, and 10 bases separated the two germline ends.

The chain carries TRBV9 and TRBJ2-7; TRBD2 aligns across 15 bases. The trim removed 3 bases at V and 3 bases at J, leaving 10 bases unmatched. The CDR3 is 18 residues long. The germline V gene has CDR1 SGDLS and CDR2 YYNGEE. CDR3 sequence (DNA): TGTGCCAGCAGCGCCGGGACTAGCGGGAGGAGGATTGGCTACGAGCAGTACTTC. Its protein product is CASSAGTSGRRIGYEQYF.

The rearrangement joins TRBV3-1 (or the pseudogene TRBV3-2) to TRBJ1-1; D is unclear. Trimming removed 6 bases from V and 1 base from J, with 12 bases in between. This CDR3 is 14 amino acids long. Per the germline V gene, CDR1 is LGHDT and CDR2 is YNNKEL (reference sequence). The CDR3 reads CASSPSGRNTEAFF. In DNA, the CDR3 is TGTGCCAGCAGTCCCTCTGGGAGGAACACTGAAGCTTTCTTT.

This clone showed up just once. The chain has TRBV18 and TRBJ1-1; D may be TRBD1 (5 bases). V lost 10 bases and J lost 1, with 13 bases in between. Per germline, CDR1 KGHSH and CDR2 LQKENI. The CDR3 has 13 residues. CDR3 region: CATYAQGNTEAFF. The DNA for the CDR3 is TGTGCCACTTACGCCCAGGGGAACACTGAAGCTTTCTTT. The full variable domain, with the rest looked up from reference TRBV18 and TRBJ1-1, is NAGVMQNPRHLVRRRGQEARLRCSPMKGHSHVYWYRQLPEEGLKFMVYLQKENIIDESGMPKERFSAEFPKEGPSILRIQQVVRGDSAAYFCATYAQGNTEAFFGQGTRLTVV.

This chain uses TRBV5-1 with TRBJ1-6, with D perhaps TRBD1 (6 bases). Germline loops: CDR1 SGHRS, CDR2 YFSETQ. V lost 8 bases to trimming and J lost 7 bases, with 19 bases between them. The CDR3 is made up of 15 amino acids. CDR3 loop: CASLRPGTRNSPLHF. DNA of the CDR3: TGCGCCAGTCTGCGACCCGGGACACGAAATTCACCCCTCCACTTT.

The chain recombines TRBV28 with TRBJ2-7, with 14 bases identical to TRBD2. The germline V gene encodes CDR1 MDHEN and CDR2 SYDVKM. The junction had 8 bases not matched to a gene; V was cut back by 9 bases and J by 4 bases. The CDR3 has 15 residues. The CDR3 sequence: CASQSGTSGSYEQYF. For the CDR3, the DNA is TGTGCCAGTCAATCCGGGACTAGCGGGAGTTACGAGCAGTACTTC. The full variable domain, in which reference TRBV28 and TRBJ2-7 provide the parts outside the CDR3, is DVKVTQSSRYLVKRTGEKVFLECVQDMDHENMFWYRQDPGLGLRLIYFSYDVKMKEKGDIPEGYSVSREKKERFSLILESASTNQTSMYLCASQSGTSGSYEQYFGPGTRLTVT.

The rearrangement links TRBV27 to TRBJ2-5, with a possible D match to TRBD1 (7 bases). V gave up 4 bases and J gave up 5 bases, with 20 bases separating them. CDR1 and CDR2 (germline): MNHEY, SMNVEV (reference sequence). This CDR3 is built from 16 residues. DNA for the CDR3: TGTGCCAGCAGTTCGACGTCGGGGCCAGGGGGGGAGACCCAGTACTTC. Amino acid sequence: CASSSTSGPGGETQYF.

The V and J genes are TRBV11-1 and TRBJ2-5, with D possibly being TRBD2 (6 bases). Germline CDR1 and CDR2: SGHAT and FQDESV (reference sequence). The length of the CDR3 is 14 residues. V was cut by 5 bases and J by 3 bases, with 13 bases left in between. CDR3 region: CASSTRDSKETQYF. CDR3 nucleotides: TGTGCCAGCAGCACCCGGGACTCAAAAGAGACCCAGTACTTC.

This clone was seen only a few times. This chain links TRBV6-5 with TRBJ2-1, with 9 bases aligning to TRBD1. The germline gives CDR1 MNHEY, CDR2 SVGAGI. The CDR3 contains 11 residues. The V segment lost 10 bases and the J segment 7 bases; nucleotides outside the gene matches: 2. The CDR3 coding sequence is TGTGCCACAGACAGGGGGAATGAGCAGTTCTTC. Translated, it gives CATDRGNEQFF.

The chain recombines TRBV29-1 with TRBJ2-1; 7 nucleotides align to TRBD2. Germline CDR1 SQVTM, CDR2 ANQGSEA. Germline trimming cut 7 bases from V and 5 bases from J; bases unmatched to any gene: 11. The CDR3 loop spans 14 amino acids. The chain's CDR3 is CSGGGGSTNNEQFF. The CDR3 nucleotides read TGCAGCGGTGGGGGGGGGAGTACGAACAATGAGCAGTTCTTC.

CDR3 sequence (DNA): TGCAGCGTCGGCGGGGGAGGGGAAAAACTGTTTTTT. It is translated as CSVGGGGEKLFF. This chain uses TRBV29-1 with TRBJ1-4; perhaps TRBD1 as D (5 bases). Germline CDR1 and CDR2: SQVTM and ANQGSEA. The V gene lost 6 bases and the J gene lost 8 bases, with 13 bases spanning the gap. The CDR3 runs 12 residues.

J is TRBJ1-5 and V is TRBV4-1, with 7 bases identical to TRBD1. V lost 4 bases and J lost 7; bases outside the gene matches: 10. The CDR3 is 15 amino acids. In germline, CDR1 is MGHRA, CDR2 YSYEKL. DNA for the CDR3: TGCGCCAGCAGCCTAATCCCGACAGGGAAACAGCCCCAGCATTTT. Protein: CASSLIPTGKQPQHF.

This sequence joins TRBV11-2 and TRBJ2-2; 8 nucleotides match TRBD2. CDR1 SGHAT and CDR2 FQNNGV come from the germline V gene. The CDR3 runs to 15 residues. The V and J ends lost 5 bases and 3 bases, in that order; junction bases with no gene match: 5. Here the CDR3 reads CASSVASGHTGELFF. The DNA of the CDR3 is TGTGCCAGCAGCGTGGCTAGCGGGCACACCGGGGAGCTGTTTTTT.

The chain joins TRBV25-1 to TRBJ2-5, with D possibly being TRBD2 (6 bases). CDR3 size: 14 residues. Germline V gives CDR1 MGHDK, CDR2 SYGVNS. V lost 1 base, J lost 5 bases, and 11 bases lay in between. CDR3 in amino acids: CASSEFGAGETQYF. CDR3 coding DNA: TGTGCCAGCAGTGAATTTGGGGCGGGGGAGACCCAGTACTTC. Based on the CDR3 plus reference TRBV25-1 and TRBJ2-5, the full variable domain is EADIYQTPRYLVIGTGKKITLECSQTMGHDKMYWYQQDPGMELHLIHYSYGVNSTEKGDLSSESTVSRIRTEHFPLTLESARPSHTSQYLCASSEFGAGETQYFGPGTRLLVL.